This T cell receptor beta chain is from a study of CD8 T cells in ankylosing spondylitis. Study conclusions and caveats: CD8+ cells made up the disease-linked clones, which were relatively rare in peripheral blood. Reported data indicate significant enrichment of disease-linked clones within matched ankylosing spondylitis synovial fluid. Prior literature has documented some motif variants in synovial fluid and blood from reactive arthritis. For ankylosing spondylitis blood, a TCR beta motif of 7 or 8 highly homologous variants appeared characteristic.

TCRdb recomputed calls from the 5' RACE reads with MiXCR, one row per CDR3 protein. This table has about 360,000 distinct CDR3 sequences, 20% to 25% appearing once. The table lists this clonotype with a few counts. As yet, its antigen is unknown. The CDR3 sequence is 15 residues long. V gave up 0 bases and J gave up 1 base, with 8 bases separating them. The germline gives CDR1 MNHEY, CDR2 SVGAGI. The sample taken for sequencing was blood, either unsorted or a sorted T cell fraction (not recorded which). The chain carries TRBV6-5 and TRBJ2-3, with D hard to call. The clonotype originates from a male donor with ankylosing spondylitis or in good health (not recorded which). The CDR3 coding sequence is TGTGCCAGCAGTTACTCGCGTGGTGGCACAGATACGCAGTATTTT. Protein sequence: CASSYSRGGTDTQYF.